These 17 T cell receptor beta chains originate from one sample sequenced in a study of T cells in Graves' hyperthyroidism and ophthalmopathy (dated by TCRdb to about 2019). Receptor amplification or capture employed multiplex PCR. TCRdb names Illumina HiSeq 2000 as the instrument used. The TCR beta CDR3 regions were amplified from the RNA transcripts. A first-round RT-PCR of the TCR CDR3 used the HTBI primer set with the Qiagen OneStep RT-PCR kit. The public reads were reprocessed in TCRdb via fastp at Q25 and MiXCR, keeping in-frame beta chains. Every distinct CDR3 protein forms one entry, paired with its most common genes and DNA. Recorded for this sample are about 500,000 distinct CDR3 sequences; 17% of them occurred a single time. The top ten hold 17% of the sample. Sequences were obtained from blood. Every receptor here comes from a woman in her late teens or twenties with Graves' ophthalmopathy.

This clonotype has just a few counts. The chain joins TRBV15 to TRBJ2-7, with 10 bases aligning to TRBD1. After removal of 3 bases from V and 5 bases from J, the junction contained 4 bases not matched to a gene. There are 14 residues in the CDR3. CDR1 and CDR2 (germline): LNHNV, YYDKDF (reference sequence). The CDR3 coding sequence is TGTGCCACCAGCAGCGGGGGGACAGGGGACGAGCAGTACTTC. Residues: CATSSGGTGDEQYF. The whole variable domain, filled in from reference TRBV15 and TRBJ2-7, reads DAMVIQNPRYQVTQFGKPVTLSCSQTLNHNVMYWYQQKSSQAPKLLFHYYDKDFNNEADTPDNFQSRRPNTSFCFLDIRSPGLGDTAMYLCATSSGGTGDEQYFGPGTRLTVT.

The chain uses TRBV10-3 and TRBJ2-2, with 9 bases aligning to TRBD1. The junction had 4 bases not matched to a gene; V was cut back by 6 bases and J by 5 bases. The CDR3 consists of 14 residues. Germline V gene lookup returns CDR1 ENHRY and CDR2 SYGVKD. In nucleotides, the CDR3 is TGTGCCATCAGGGGGACAGGGTCGACCGGGGAGCTGTTTTTT. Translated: CAIRGTGSTGELFF.

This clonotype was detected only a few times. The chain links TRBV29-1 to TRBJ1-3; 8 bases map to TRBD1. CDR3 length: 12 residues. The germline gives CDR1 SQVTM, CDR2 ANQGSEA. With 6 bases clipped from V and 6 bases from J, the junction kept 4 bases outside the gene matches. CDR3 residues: CSVAGGTNTIYF. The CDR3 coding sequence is TGCAGCGTAGCAGGGGGCACAAACACCATATATTTT. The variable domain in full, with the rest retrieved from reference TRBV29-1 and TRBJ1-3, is SAVISQKPSRDICQRGTSLTIQCQVDSQVTMMFWYRQQPGQSLTLIATANQGSEATYESGFVIDKFPISRPNLTFSTLTVSNMSPEDSSIYLCSVAGGTNTIYFGEGSWLTVV.

CDR3 in DNA: TGCAGCGTTGAAGATGAGGGTGCGGAGCAGTACTTC. Protein: CSVEDEGAEQYF. This chain links TRBV29-1 with TRBJ2-7; TRBD2 is a possible D gene (5 bases). This CDR3 spans 12 amino acids. V was clipped by 0 bases and J by 7 bases, with 10 bases between them. Looked up from germline, CDR1 is SQVTM and CDR2 is ANQGSEA.

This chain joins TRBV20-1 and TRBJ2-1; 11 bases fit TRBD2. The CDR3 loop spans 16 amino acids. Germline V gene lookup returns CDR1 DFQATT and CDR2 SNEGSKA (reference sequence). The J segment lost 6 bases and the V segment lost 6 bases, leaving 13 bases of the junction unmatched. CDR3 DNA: TGCAGTGCCGTCCATAGCGGGAGGGCCTTATCCAATGAGCAGTTCTTC. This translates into CSAVHSGRALSNEQFF.

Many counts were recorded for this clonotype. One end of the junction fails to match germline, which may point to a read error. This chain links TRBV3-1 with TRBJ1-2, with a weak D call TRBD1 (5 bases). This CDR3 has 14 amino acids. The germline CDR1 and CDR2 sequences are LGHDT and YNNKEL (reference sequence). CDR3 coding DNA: TGTGCCAGCAGCAAAGAGCAGGGTAACTATGGCTACACCTTC. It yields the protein CASSKEQGNYGYTF.

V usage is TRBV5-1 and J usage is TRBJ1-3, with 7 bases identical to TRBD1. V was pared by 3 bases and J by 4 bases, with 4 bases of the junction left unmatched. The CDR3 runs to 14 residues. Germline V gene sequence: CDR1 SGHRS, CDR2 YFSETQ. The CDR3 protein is CASSYTGEGNTIYF. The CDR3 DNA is TGCGCCAGCAGCTATACAGGGGAAGGAAACACCATATATTTT.

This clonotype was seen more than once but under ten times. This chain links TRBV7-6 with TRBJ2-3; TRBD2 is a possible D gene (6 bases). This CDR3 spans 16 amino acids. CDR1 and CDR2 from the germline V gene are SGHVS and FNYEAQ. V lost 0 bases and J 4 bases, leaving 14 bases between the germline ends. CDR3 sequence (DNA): TGTGCCAGCAGCTTAGCGGGGGGTGGTTTTGCAGATACGCAGTATTTT. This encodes CASSLAGGGFADTQYF.

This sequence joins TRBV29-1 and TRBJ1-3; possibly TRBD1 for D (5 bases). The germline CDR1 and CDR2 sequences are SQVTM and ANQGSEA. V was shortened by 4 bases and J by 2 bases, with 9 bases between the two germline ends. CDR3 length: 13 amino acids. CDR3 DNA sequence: TGCAGCGTTGTTTCGGGGGCTGGAAACACCATATATTTT. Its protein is CSVVSGAGNTIYF. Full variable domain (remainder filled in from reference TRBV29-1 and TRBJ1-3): SAVISQKPSRDICQRGTSLTIQCQVDSQVTMMFWYRQQPGQSLTLIATANQGSEATYESGFVIDKFPISRPNLTFSTLTVSNMSPEDSSIYLCSVVSGAGNTIYFGEGSWLTVV.

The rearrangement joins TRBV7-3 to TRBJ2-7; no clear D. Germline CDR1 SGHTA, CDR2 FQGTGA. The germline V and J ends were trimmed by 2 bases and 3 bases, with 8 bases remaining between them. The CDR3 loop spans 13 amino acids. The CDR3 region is CASSLYEGYEQYF. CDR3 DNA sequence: TGTGCCAGCAGCTTATACGAAGGCTACGAGCAGTACTTC.

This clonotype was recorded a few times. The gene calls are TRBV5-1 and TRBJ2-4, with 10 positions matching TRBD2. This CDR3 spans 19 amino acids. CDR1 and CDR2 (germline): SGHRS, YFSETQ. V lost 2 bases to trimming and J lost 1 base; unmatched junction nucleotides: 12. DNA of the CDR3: TGCGCCAGCAGCTTCCAGTCCAGCGGGGGGGCCGTGGCCAAAAACATTCAGTACTTC. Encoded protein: CASSFQSSGGAVAKNIQYF. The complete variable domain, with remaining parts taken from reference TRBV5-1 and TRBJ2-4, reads KAGVTQTPRYLIKTRGQQVTLSCSPISGHRSVSWYQQTPGQGLQFLFEYFSETQRNKGNFPGRFSGRQFSNSRSEMNVSTLELGDSALYLCASSFQSSGGAVAKNIQYFGAGTRLSVL.

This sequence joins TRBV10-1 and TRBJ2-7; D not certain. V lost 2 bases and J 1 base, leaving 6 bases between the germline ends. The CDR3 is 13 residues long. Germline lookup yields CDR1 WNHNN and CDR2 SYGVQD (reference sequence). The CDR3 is CASSEGISYEQYF. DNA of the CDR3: TGCGCCAGCAGTGAGGGGATTTCCTACGAGCAGTACTTC.

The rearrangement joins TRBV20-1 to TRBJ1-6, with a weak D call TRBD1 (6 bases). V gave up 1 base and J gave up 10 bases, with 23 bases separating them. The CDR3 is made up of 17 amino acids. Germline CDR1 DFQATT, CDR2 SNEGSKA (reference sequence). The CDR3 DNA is TGCAGTGCTAGAGTCGGGGGCTCCGGGGGTTTCGGCTCACCCCTCCACTTT. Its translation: CSARVGGSGGFGSPLHF.

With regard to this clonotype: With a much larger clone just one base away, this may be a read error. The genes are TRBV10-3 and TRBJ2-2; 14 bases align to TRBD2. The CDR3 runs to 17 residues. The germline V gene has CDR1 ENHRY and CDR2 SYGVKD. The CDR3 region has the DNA TGTGCCACCGAGGGACTAGCGGGGGCCACGTTAACCGGGGAGCCGTTTTTT. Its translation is CATEGLAGATLTGEPFF.

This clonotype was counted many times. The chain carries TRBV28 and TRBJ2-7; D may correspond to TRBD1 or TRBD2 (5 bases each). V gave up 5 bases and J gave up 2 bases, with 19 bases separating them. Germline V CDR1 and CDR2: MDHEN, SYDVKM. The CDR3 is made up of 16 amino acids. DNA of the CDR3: TGTGCCAGCAGTCCTATAGGATCGGGGACGACCTACGAGCAGTACTTC. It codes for CASSPIGSGTTYEQYF.

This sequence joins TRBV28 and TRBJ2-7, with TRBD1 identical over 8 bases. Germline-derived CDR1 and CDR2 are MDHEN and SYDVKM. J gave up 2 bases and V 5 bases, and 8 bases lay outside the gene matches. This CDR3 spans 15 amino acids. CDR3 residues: CASSIAGTGPYEQYF. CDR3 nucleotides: TGTGCCAGCAGTATAGCCGGGACAGGACCCTACGAGCAGTACTTC.

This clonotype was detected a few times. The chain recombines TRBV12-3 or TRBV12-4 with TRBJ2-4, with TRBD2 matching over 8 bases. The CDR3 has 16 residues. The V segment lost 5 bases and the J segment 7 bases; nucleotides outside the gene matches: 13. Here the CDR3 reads CASSPFSAGGINIQYF. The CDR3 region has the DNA TGTGCCAGCAGTCCCTTTTCGGCGGGAGGTATCAACATTCAGTACTTC.